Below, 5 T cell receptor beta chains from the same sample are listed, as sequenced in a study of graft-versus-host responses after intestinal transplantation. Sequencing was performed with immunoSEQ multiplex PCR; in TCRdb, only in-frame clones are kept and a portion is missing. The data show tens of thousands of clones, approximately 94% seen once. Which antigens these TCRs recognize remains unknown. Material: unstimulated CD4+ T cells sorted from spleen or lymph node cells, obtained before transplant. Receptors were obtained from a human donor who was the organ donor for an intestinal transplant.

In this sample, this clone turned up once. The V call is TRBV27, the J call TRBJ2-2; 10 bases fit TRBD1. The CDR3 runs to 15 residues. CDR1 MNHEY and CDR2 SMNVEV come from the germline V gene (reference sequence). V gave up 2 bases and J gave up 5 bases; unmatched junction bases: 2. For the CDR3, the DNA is TGTGCCAGCAGTTTAAAGGGACAGGGGACCGGGGAGCTGTTTTTT. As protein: CASSLKGQGTGELFF.

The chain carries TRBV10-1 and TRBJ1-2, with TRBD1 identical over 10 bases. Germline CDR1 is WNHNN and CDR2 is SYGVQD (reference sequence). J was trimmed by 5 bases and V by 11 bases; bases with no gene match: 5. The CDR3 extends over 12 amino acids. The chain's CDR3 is CAGPDRGYGYTF. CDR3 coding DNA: TGCGCCGGACCGGACAGGGGGTATGGCTACACCTTC.

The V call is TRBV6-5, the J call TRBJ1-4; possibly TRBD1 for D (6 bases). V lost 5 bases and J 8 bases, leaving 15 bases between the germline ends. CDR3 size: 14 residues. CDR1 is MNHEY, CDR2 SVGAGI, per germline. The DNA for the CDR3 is TGTGCCAGCAGTCGACAGGATAACTTCGAAAAACTGTTTTTT. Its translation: CASSRQDNFEKLFF.

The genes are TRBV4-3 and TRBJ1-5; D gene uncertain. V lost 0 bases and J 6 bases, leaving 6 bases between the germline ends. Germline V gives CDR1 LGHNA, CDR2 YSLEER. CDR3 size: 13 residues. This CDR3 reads CASSQEFGQPQHF. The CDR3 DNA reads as TGCGCCAGCAGCCAAGAATTCGGTCAGCCCCAGCATTTT.

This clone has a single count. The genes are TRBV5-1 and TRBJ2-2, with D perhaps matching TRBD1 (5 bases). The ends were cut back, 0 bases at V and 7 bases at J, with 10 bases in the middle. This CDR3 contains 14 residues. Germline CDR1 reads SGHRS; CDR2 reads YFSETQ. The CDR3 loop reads CASSLGTGGGELFF. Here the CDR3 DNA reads TGCGCCAGCAGCTTGGGCACAGGCGGCGGGGAGCTGTTTTTT.